The 5 T cell receptor beta chains below were found in one sample sequenced in a study of cytomegalovirus exposure and HLA in healthy donors. The PCR used 60 Vbeta and 13 Jbeta primers. Repertoires were generated with immunoSEQ multiplex PCR, while TCRdb's copy carries only in-frame clones and drops some. Of 70,000 to 95,000 clones in the sample, about three quarters were seen once. The sample comprised PBMCs. The receptors come from a man aged 30-40 years in good health and CMV-seropositive.

This clone was observed a single time. The rearrangement uses TRBV5-4 and TRBJ1-2, with a weak D call TRBD1 (5 bases). The CDR3 spans 14 residues. V gave up 3 bases and J gave up 8 bases, with 17 bases separating them. From germline, CDR1 is SGHNT and CDR2 YYREEE (reference sequence). The CDR3 DNA is TGTGCCAGCAGCTCCGTAGGGCAGGGAAAGGGCTACACCTTC. Encoded protein: CASSSVGQGKGYTF.

The rearrangement joins TRBV28 to TRBJ2-7; TRBD2 might be the D (6 bases). This CDR3 has 12 residues. Trimming took 5 bases from V and 3 from J, leaving 8 bases between them. Germline CDR1 and CDR2: MDHEN and SYDVKM. The CDR3 here is CASSAEGYEQYF. Written as DNA, the CDR3 is TGTGCCAGCAGTGCGGAGGGCTACGAGCAGTACTTC.

This chain uses TRBV7-6 with TRBJ2-3; the match to TRBD1 covers 9 bases. CDR1 and CDR2 from the germline V gene are SGHVS and FNYEAQ. The CDR3 sequence is 13 residues long. V lost 4 bases, J lost 12 bases, and 8 bases stayed unmatched. The CDR3 sequence is CASSSSGQGTQYF. The CDR3 DNA is TGTGCCAGCAGCTCTTCGGGACAGGGTACCCAGTATTTT.

This clone was seen ten or more times. CDR3 loop: CASTPRLSWNSPLHF. The CDR3 DNA follows: TGTGCCAGCACCCCTCGTCTTAGTTGGAATTCACCCCTCCACTTT. V gene TRBV21-1 combines with J gene TRBJ1-6. TRBV21-1 is an annotated pseudogene. The CDR3 has 15 residues.

The rearrangement uses TRBV7-3 and TRBJ1-6; perhaps TRBD1 as D (5 bases). V lost 6 bases to trimming and J lost 10 bases, with 16 bases between them. This CDR3 comprises 14 residues. Germline assignment: CDR1 SGHTA and CDR2 FQGTGA. CDR3 in DNA: TGTGCCAGCAGAGATAATCAGGGTAGCTCACCCCTCCACTTT. Protein sequence: CASRDNQGSSPLHF.